The following is a T cell receptor beta chain sequence with its context. The data belong to a study of T cell responses to AZD1222 COVID-19 vaccine. The data were produced by immunoSEQ multiplex PCR, yet TCRdb's version contains in-frame clones alone and is incomplete. The sample yields approximately 140,000 clones, approximately 92% seen once. The CDR3 consists of 17 residues. The ends were cut back, 1 base at V and 4 bases at J, with 19 bases in the middle. The germline gives CDR1 LNHNV, CDR2 YYDKDF (reference sequence). Sequencing used peripheral blood, obtained on day 0 of AZD1222 vaccination. This TCR was recovered from an adult in good health. V is TRBV15 and J is TRBJ1-2; D gene unclear. The CDR3 DNA sequence: TGTGCCACCAGCAGAGCCACAGACCACTTCTATTTCTATGGCTACACCTTC. As protein: CATSRATDHFYFYGYTF.